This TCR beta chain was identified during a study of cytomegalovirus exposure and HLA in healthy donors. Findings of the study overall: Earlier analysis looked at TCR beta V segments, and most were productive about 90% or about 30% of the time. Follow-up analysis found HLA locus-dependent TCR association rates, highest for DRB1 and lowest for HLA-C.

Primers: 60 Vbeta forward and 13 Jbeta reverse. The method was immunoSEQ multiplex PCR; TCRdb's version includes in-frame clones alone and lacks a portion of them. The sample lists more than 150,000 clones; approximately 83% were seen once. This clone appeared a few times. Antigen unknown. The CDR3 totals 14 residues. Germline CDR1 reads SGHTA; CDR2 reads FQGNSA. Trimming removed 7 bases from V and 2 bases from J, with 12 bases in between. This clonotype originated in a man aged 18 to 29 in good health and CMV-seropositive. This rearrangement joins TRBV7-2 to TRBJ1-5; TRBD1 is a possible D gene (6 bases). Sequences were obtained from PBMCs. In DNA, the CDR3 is TGTGCCAGCAATACAGGGAGTGGCAATCAGCCCCAGCATTTT. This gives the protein CASNTGSGNQPQHF.